The 30 T cell receptor beta chains below all came from one sample that was sequenced in a study of T cells in lung cancer brain metastases. Repertoires were generated with immunoSEQ multiplex PCR, while TCRdb's copy carries only in-frame clones and drops some. The table records about 4,200 clones, 70% to 90% of them present only once. The source material was tumor tissue from the primary lung tumor. The receptors originated from a man aged 55 to 69 with non-small cell lung cancer.

The chain joins TRBV27 to TRBJ2-1; 11 bases are shared with TRBD2. The germline CDR1 and CDR2 sequences are MNHEY and SMNVEV (reference sequence). The length of the CDR3 is 17 residues. V lost 5 bases to trimming and J lost 7 bases; unmatched junction nucleotides: 13. CDR3 sequence reads: CASSPPPTSGSLNEQFF. The CDR3 nucleotides read TGTGCCAGCAGTCCCCCCCCCACTAGCGGGAGTTTGAATGAGCAGTTCTTC.

V and J are TRBV9 and TRBJ2-1; the match to TRBD2 covers 13 bases. The J segment lost 9 bases and the V segment lost 4 bases, leaving 13 bases of the junction unmatched. CDR1 is SGDLS and CDR2 is YYNGEE in the germline V gene. The CDR3 sequence is 17 residues long. CDR3 loop: CASSSALTSGGAVEQFF. Here the CDR3 DNA reads TGTGCCAGCAGCTCCGCCCTTACTAGCGGGGGGGCCGTTGAGCAGTTCTTC.

The chain couples TRBV29-1 to TRBJ2-2, with D possibly called TRBD1 or TRBD2 (7 bases each). The CDR3 spans 14 residues. V lost 5 bases and J lost 8, with 18 bases in between. Germline loops: CDR1 SQVTM, CDR2 ANQGSEA. As DNA, the CDR3 is TGCAGCGTTCCCAGGGAGGGGGCTGCTGGGGAGCTGTTTTTT. The encoded protein is CSVPREGAAGELFF.

This clone has only a few counts. The chain has TRBV7-3 and TRBJ2-2; D is uncertain. The CDR3 contains 15 residues. Germline-derived CDR1 and CDR2 are SGHTA and FQGTGA. V dropped 7 bases and J dropped 5 bases, with 17 bases sitting between them. This chain's CDR3 is CASTSDLTRTGELFF. As DNA, the CDR3 is TGTGCCAGCACCTCGGACCTCACGAGGACCGGGGAGCTGTTTTTT.

CDR3 sequence (DNA): TGTGCCAGTAGTATTCGTTCTGCAGCCCGGAGGGACACTGAAGCTTTCTTT. Encoded protein: CASSIRSAARRDTEAFF. The chain couples TRBV19 to TRBJ1-1, with D hard to call. Trimming shortened V by 3 bases and J by 3 bases, and 20 bases separated the two germline ends. CDR3 length: 17 residues. The germline V gene encodes CDR1 LNHDA and CDR2 SQIVND (reference sequence).

The chain carries TRBV5-1 and TRBJ2-3; D unclear. Per the germline V gene, CDR1 is SGHRS and CDR2 is YFSETQ. Trimming stripped 4 bases from V and 6 bases from J, with 9 bases between. This CDR3 spans 12 amino acids. CDR3 protein: CASSLGSDTQYF. The CDR3 region has the DNA TGCGCCAGCAGCCTGGGAAGTGATACGCAGTATTTT.

In this sample, this clone turned up a few times. This chain links TRBV19 with TRBJ1-4, with D tentatively TRBD1 (6 bases). Germline CDR1 LNHDA, CDR2 SQIVND (reference sequence). The germline V and J ends were trimmed by 4 bases and 2 bases, with 11 bases remaining between them. This CDR3 has 15 residues. CDR3 nucleotides: TGTGCCAGTAGTACAGGGGCAGCGACTAATGAAAAACTGTTTTTT. This codes for CASSTGAATNEKLFF.

The chain employs TRBV6-5 and TRBJ1-2; TRBD1 matches 7 bases. V lost 5 bases to trimming and J lost 4 bases; unmatched junction nucleotides: 4. This CDR3 has 13 amino acids. Germline V gives CDR1 MNHEY, CDR2 SVGAGI. The CDR3 here is CASSQQGSYGYTF. In DNA form, the CDR3 reads TGTGCCAGCAGTCAACAGGGGAGCTATGGCTACACCTTC.

J is TRBJ2-5 and V is TRBV5-6, with 7 positions matching TRBD1. The junction had 5 bases not matched to a gene; V was cut back by 4 bases and J by 2 bases. Germline loops: CDR1 SGHDT, CDR2 YYEEEE. This CDR3 region has 14 residues. The CDR3 coding sequence is TGTGCCAGCAGCCCGACAGGGCCGCAAGAGACCCAGTACTTC. This sequence encodes CASSPTGPQETQYF.

The gene calls are TRBV30 and TRBJ2-4; D is unclear. Between the trimmed V and J ends, which lost 0 bases and 3 bases, there was a span of 9 bases. CDR3 length equals 14 residues. Germline CDR1 reads GTSNPN; CDR2 reads SVGIG (reference sequence). CDR3 bases: TGTGCCTGGAGTGTCGGGTCTGTCAAAAACATTCAGTACTTC. It specifies CAWSVGSVKNIQYF.

This clone came up once. This chain links TRBV2 with TRBJ2-1, with 9 bases matching TRBD2. Germline V CDR1 and CDR2: SNHLY, FYNNEI. After removal of 4 bases from V and 0 bases from J, the junction contained 7 bases not matched to a gene. This CDR3 comprises 17 residues. The CDR3 protein is CASSVSGRPSSYNEQFF. The CDR3 nucleotides read TGTGCCAGCAGTGTAAGCGGGAGGCCCAGCTCCTACAATGAGCAGTTCTTC.

This chain uses TRBV6-5 with TRBJ2-7, with D possibly matching TRBD1 (6 bases). The CDR3 runs to 14 residues. Trimming pared 6 bases from V and 2 bases from J, leaving 14 bases between. Per the germline V gene, CDR1 is MNHEY and CDR2 is SVGAGI. CDR3 sequence: CASRRNRDTYEQYF. In DNA, the CDR3 is TGTGCCAGCAGAAGAAACAGGGACACCTACGAGCAGTACTTC.

The chain couples TRBV30 to TRBJ1-4; D ambiguous. Deletions cut 0 bases from V and 4 bases from J, with 9 bases between. Germline CDR1 and CDR2: GTSNPN and SVGIG (reference sequence). There are 14 residues in the CDR3. This chain's CDR3 is CAWSVKGLNEKLFF. The DNA for the CDR3 is TGTGCCTGGAGTGTAAAGGGCCTTAATGAAAAACTGTTTTTT.

The genes are TRBV7-8 and TRBJ2-5; the D gene is possibly TRBD2 (6 bases). CDR3 length: 14 residues. Germline V gives CDR1 SGHVS, CDR2 FQNEAQ. Trimming removed 1 base at V and 1 base at J, with 7 bases between. The CDR3 is CASSLGRVQETQYF. The DNA for the CDR3 is TGTGCCAGCAGCTTAGGGAGGGTCCAAGAGACCCAGTACTTC.

The rearrangement joins TRBV11-2 to TRBJ2-2; D is ambiguous. Germline V gene data show CDR1 as SGHAT and CDR2 as FQNNGV. Trimming stripped 3 bases from V and 0 bases from J, with 8 bases between. CDR3 length: 15 residues. CDR3 coding DNA: TGTGCCAGCAGCTTGGGAATGACGAACACCGGGGAGCTGTTTTTT. Amino acids: CASSLGMTNTGELFF.

This clone was detected once. The chain has TRBV5-4 and TRBJ2-6, with 7 bases matching TRBD2. Germline V gene lookup returns CDR1 SGHNT and CDR2 YYREEE (reference sequence). Trimming removed 2 bases from V and 2 bases from J; junction bases left unmatched: 4. This CDR3 has 16 residues. In nucleotides, the CDR3 is TGTGCCAGCAGCTTACCGGGGGGAGCTGGGGCCAACGTCCTGACTTTC. It specifies CASSLPGGAGANVLTF.

The V call is TRBV30, the J call TRBJ1-6, with 8 bases lining up with TRBD1. The germline V gene encodes CDR1 GTSNPN and CDR2 SVGIG (reference sequence). V trimming: 2 bases; J trimming: 10 bases; junction bases outside the gene matches: 7. The CDR3 is 14 amino acids. In nucleotides, the CDR3 is TGTGCCTGGAGTAGACAGGGGAAGGGCTCACCCCTCCACTTT. This gives the protein CAWSRQGKGSPLHF.

Note on this clone: Other DNA sequences in the sample encode the same CDR3. J is TRBJ1-2 and V is TRBV5-4; D may be TRBD1 (5 bases). Germline V CDR1 and CDR2: SGHNT, YYREEE (reference sequence). The CDR3 is 14 amino acids. V lost 8 bases to trimming and J lost 4 bases, with 18 bases between them. As DNA, the CDR3 is TGTGCCAGTAGCCAAGACCCTGGGGCCTATGGCTACACCTTC. Translation gives CASSQDPGAYGYTF.

This sequence joins TRBV5-6 and TRBJ2-7; a weak D match, TRBD1 (6 bases). The CDR3 consists of 15 residues. Per the germline V gene, CDR1 is SGHDT and CDR2 is YYEEEE. V was shortened by 3 bases and J by 0 bases, with 13 bases between the two germline ends. The DNA of the CDR3 is TGTGCCAGCAGCTCCGACAGGTCTAGCTCCTACGAGCAGTACTTC. Translation gives CASSSDRSSSYEQYF.

The rearrangement joins TRBV18 to TRBJ1-1; a weak D match, TRBD1 (6 bases). The germline V and J ends were trimmed by 3 bases and 0 bases, with 8 bases remaining between them. Germline-derived CDR1 and CDR2 are KGHSH and LQKENI. The CDR3 is 14 amino acids. The CDR3 spells CASSPYRVNTEAFF. CDR3 bases: TGTGCCAGCTCACCCTACAGGGTGAACACTGAAGCTTTCTTT.

This chain joins TRBV27 and TRBJ2-1, with 15 bases identical to TRBD2. Germline lookup yields CDR1 MNHEY and CDR2 SMNVEV (reference sequence). V gave up 2 bases and J gave up 7 bases; unmatched junction bases: 3. The CDR3 runs to 16 residues. As DNA, the CDR3 is TGTGCCAGCAGTTTAAGGACTAGCGGGAGGGGAAATGAGCAGTTCTTC. It translates to CASSLRTSGRGNEQFF.

This sequence joins TRBV7-2 and TRBJ2-7, with D perhaps matching TRBD2 (6 bases). Trimming cost V 0 bases and J 5 bases, with 14 bases left between them. The CDR3 is made up of 15 amino acids. Germline CDR1 SGHTA, CDR2 FQGNSA. CDR3 residues: CASSLARGGGHEQYF. The CDR3 DNA sequence: TGTGCCAGCAGCTTAGCGCGTGGGGGAGGACACGAGCAGTACTTC. The variable domain in full, with the rest retrieved from reference TRBV7-2 and TRBJ2-7, is GAGVSQSPSNKVTEKGKDVELRCDPISGHTALYWYRQSLGQGLEFLIYFQGNSAPDKSGLPSDRFSAERTGGSVSTLTIQRTQQEDSAVYLCASSLARGGGHEQYFGPGTRLTVT.

CDR3 protein: CASSPLSSGMGTGELFF. For the CDR3, the DNA is TGTGCCAGCTCACCACTGTCTAGCGGAATGGGCACCGGGGAGCTGTTTTTT. The rearrangement uses TRBV18 and TRBJ2-2; 7 bases match TRBD2. The CDR3 loop spans 17 amino acids. After removal of 1 base from V and 4 bases from J, the junction contained 9 bases not matched to a gene. Per the germline V gene, CDR1 is KGHSH and CDR2 is LQKENI.

This rearrangement joins TRBV7-3 to TRBJ2-3; 8 nucleotides align to TRBD1. The germline V gene encodes CDR1 SGHTA and CDR2 FQGTGA. The CDR3 is 14 amino acids. V was pared by 6 bases and J by 1 base, with 3 bases of the junction left unmatched. CDR3 sequence reads: CASSQGQGTDTQYF. As DNA, the CDR3 is TGTGCCAGCAGTCAGGGACAGGGCACAGATACGCAGTATTTT.

This clone turned up a few times. CDR3 in amino acids: CASREGGELFF. In nucleotides, the CDR3 is TGTGCCAGCAGGGAGGGGGGGGAGCTGTTTTTT. The rearrangement uses TRBV2 and TRBJ2-2; D is perhaps TRBD2 (6 bases). Between the trimmed V and J ends, which lost 6 bases and 8 bases, there was a span of 7 bases. Germline CDR1 is SNHLY and CDR2 is FYNNEI. The CDR3 has 11 residues.

The chain is built from TRBV4-3 and TRBJ2-1; D unresolved. Germline CDR1 LGHNA, CDR2 YSLEER. This CDR3 comprises 14 residues. Between the trimmed V and J ends, which lost 4 bases and 3 bases, there was a span of 10 bases. The CDR3, as DNA: TGCGCCAGCAGCCCCCTTAAGTACTACAATGAGCAGTTCTTC. Translating it yields CASSPLKYYNEQFF.

The chain is built from TRBV7-2 and TRBJ2-7; the match to TRBD1 covers 10 bases. The germline CDR1 and CDR2 sequences are SGHTA and FQGNSA. V dropped 6 bases and J dropped 2; count of bases not matched to a gene: 7. The CDR3 contains 15 residues. As DNA, the CDR3 is TGTGCCAGCAGAACCACGGGACAGGGGACCTACGAGCAGTACTTC. Protein: CASRTTGQGTYEQYF.

In nucleotides, the CDR3 is TGTGCCAGCAGCTCCGGGACGGGTTCCTACGAGCAGTACTTC. Translating gives CASSSGTGSYEQYF. V is TRBV7-2 and J is TRBJ2-7, with D perhaps assigned TRBD1 or TRBD2 (5 bases each). This CDR3 has 14 residues. Between the trimmed V and J ends, which lost 4 bases and 1 base, there was a span of 11 bases. CDR1 and CDR2 (germline): SGHTA, FQGNSA.

The chain couples TRBV6-6 to TRBJ1-1; 7 bases align to TRBD1. The CDR3 has 13 residues. With V trimmed by 5 bases and J by 5 bases, 5 bases remained unmatched. CDR1 and CDR2 from the germline V gene are MNHNY and SVGAGI (reference sequence). The CDR3 reads CASSGQEGTEAFF. CDR3 coding DNA: TGTGCCAGCAGTGGACAGGAAGGGACTGAAGCTTTCTTT.

This sequence joins TRBV7-2 and TRBJ1-1; D perhaps matches TRBD1 (6 bases). V was pared by 0 bases and J by 4 bases, with 15 bases between. CDR1 and CDR2 from the germline V gene are SGHTA and FQGNSA. CDR3 size: 16 residues. The CDR3 loop reads CASSLAGGGGTTEAFF. The CDR3 nucleotides read TGTGCCAGCAGCTTAGCCGGTGGGGGGGGCACCACTGAAGCTTTCTTT.